This record looks at one T cell receptor beta chain sequence and its context. There are 18 residues in the CDR3. V lost 4 bases, J lost 7 bases, and 23 bases lay in between. Germline loops: CDR1 LNHDA, CDR2 SQIVND (reference sequence). The data belong to a study of blood T cell repertoires in COVID-19. Measured with immunoSEQ multiplex PCR; TCRdb has only the in-frame clones, and not every one. Of 190,000 or so clones listed, around nine tenths are singletons. This chain joins TRBV19 and TRBJ1-6, with a weak D call TRBD1 (6 bases). Material for sequencing was peripheral blood. The origin of this receptor is a man between 40 and 49 years old with active or convalescent COVID-19. The CDR3 sequence: CASSTSVVDRTRNSPLHF. Written as DNA, the CDR3 is TGTGCCAGTAGTACCAGCGTCGTTGACAGGACCCGAAATTCACCCCTCCACTTT.